This T cell receptor (beta chain) was documented in a study of CD8+ T cells in alopecia areata. Study at large: Twice a day, 5 to 10 mg of oral tofacitinib was administered to treated patients. Study-wide findings and caveats: Normal skin's resident alphabeta T cells are also sequenced in scalp samples. Compared with mice, patients displayed less clear TCR sharing, possibly for HLA-related reasons.

Alopecia areata patients gave lesional scalp punch biopsies and peripheral blood samples. About this clone itself: Its antigen is currently unknown.

Trimming removed 1 base at V and 8 bases at J, with 5 bases between. Germline V gene lookup returns CDR1 DFQATT and CDR2 SNEGSKA (reference sequence). This CDR3 is 11 amino acids long. RNA was isolated and reverse transcribed to cDNA, the sequencing template. Method: immunoSEQ multiplex PCR; TCRdb's copy keeps in-frame clones and lacks some. The repertoire holds around 5,900 clones, with approximately 60% as singletons. Specimen: skin. The chain links TRBV20-1 to TRBJ1-4; D not certain. This receptor was identified in a human donor with alopecia areata. The CDR3 nucleotides read TGCAGTGCTAGAGTTTCAGAAAAACTGTTTTTT. Its translation is CSARVSEKLFF.